The entry that follows covers one TCR beta chain sequence. The table lists this clone with a count of one. This clone's antigen is unknown. No qualities accompany the bases; no much larger clone lies one base away. From its cysteine to its phenylalanine, the CDR3 spans 14 amino acids. This entry keeps only the CDR3 DNA: 42 bases, framed from base 1. V loses 4 bases of germline sequence and J loses 5 bases, and the interval between the two ends is 13 bases. CDR1 and CDR2 (MNHNY, SVGAGI) derive from the germline V gene (reference sequence). TCRbeta CDR3 regions were amplified from genomic DNA by means of the immunoSEQ Assay, a bias-controlled multiplex PCR. Regarding the original processing steps: The number of nucleated cells in each sample was estimated from the amplification of reference gene primers within the assay. To quantify the absolute abundance of each unique TCRbeta CDR3 rearrangement, sequence reads were collapsed and filtered. For each sample, productive Simpson clonality was calculated as the square root of Simpson's diversity index over productive rearrangements. TCRdb took this table from immuneACCESS and kept in-frame rearrangements with V and J called. Such tables lack part of the clones; where checked against another copy, unresolved V genes explain under half of the gap, and the rest is unexplained. Clone size and the V and J calls come from that table; the DNA yielded D and trimming. The sample table contains some 130,000 clones; only one count was recorded for approximately 85% of them. The ten top clones hold approximately 10% of the sample.

The data belong to a study of blood T cell repertoires in COVID-19 (dated by TCRdb to about 2020). Turning to the overall study: Samples from collaborators originated in the United States, Italy and Spain and spanned both the acute and convalescent phases of COVID-19. The material from the prospective study consisted of cDNA or gDNA derived from T cells, B-cell-depleted T cells, or PBMCs. Deeply sampled blood TCRbeta repertoires from subjects exposed to, actively infected with, or recovered from COVID-19 were included in the dataset. The repertoires were released in a freely available public database meant as a resource for research on the immune response to SARS-CoV-2. The samples were drawn from the first 160 participants of the ongoing ImmuneRACE study and from 950 to 1,500 subjects provided by 6 global collaborators. Sample metadata almost always included a de-identified subject ID, COVID-19 status, age in years and sex. Where available, HLA class I and class II types were taken from metadata supplied by the sample provider and were not determined by assay-based typing. Here is what the overall study found, with its caveats: How much clinical and demographic metadata was included differed by source and by participant, and the metadata was provided uncurated.

Collaborating institutions collected whole blood in K2EDTA tubes following their own protocols. Collaborator samples were shipped for TCRbeta analysis as frozen whole blood, isolated PBMCs, or DNA extracted from either sample type. The sequence was collected from an elderly man with acute or convalescent COVID-19. The sequenced sample consisted of peripheral blood. The chain joins TRBV6-6 to TRBJ2-3, and possibly TRBD1, on 5 matching bases. CDR3 loop: CASSSPSTGDTQYF. The DNA sequence is given as TGTGCCAGCAGTTCGCCCTCAACAGGAGATACGCAGTATTTT.